The source of this T cell receptor (beta chain) is a study of T cells in Graves' hyperthyroidism and ophthalmopathy. If no ophthalmopathy progression occurred within 18 months, Graves' hyperthyroidism was stable. Subjects aged 18 to 65 presented with newly diagnosed hyperthyroidism of less than 2 months' duration. In its sample, this clonotype was seen a few times. Template material for amplifying TCR beta CDR3 regions consisted of RNA transcripts. The HTBI primer set drove a first-round RT-PCR of the TCR CDR3. TCRdb re-derived calls from the multiplex PCR reads in MiXCR, one entry per CDR3 protein. This sample carries some 210,000 distinct CDR3 sequences, over 15% of them seen once, and the ten largest clones take 50%. The CDR3 length is 15 residues. Germline values: CDR1 SGHRS, CDR2 YFSETQ. V was pared by 4 bases and J by 1 base, with 15 bases between.

The sample was blood. This chain joins TRBV5-1 and TRBJ2-7; D not certain. The clonotype originates from a man in his fifties or sixties with Graves' hyperthyroidism. CDR3 protein: CASSTGLTYSYEQYF. CDR3 DNA: TGCGCCAGCAGCACTGGCTTGACCTATTCCTACGAGCAGTACTTC.